The T cell receptor beta chain described here comes from a study of blood T cell repertoires in COVID-19. At the level of the study: Spain, Italy and the United States supplied samples that represented acute and convalescent COVID-19. Nucleic acid was either cDNA or gDNA, and it came from T cells, B-cell-depleted T cells, or PBMCs.

The CDR3 covers 13 residues. Trimming took off 4 bases at V and 6 bases at J, with 12 bases between the two ends. The germline V gene encodes CDR1 SGHKS and CDR2 YYEKEE (reference sequence). In the study's own analysis: The authors estimated nucleated cell counts from reference gene primer amplification. TCRdb's table, derived via immunoSEQ multiplex PCR, lists solely in-frame clones and lacks some. Clonal size and the V and J genes are those of that table, whereas D and trimming came from the DNA. The sample carries 250,000 to 300,000 clones, approximately 91% recorded once. J is TRBJ2-3 and V is TRBV5-5, with D possibly TRBD2 on 7 matching bases. The TCR comes from a woman aged 55-70 years with acute or convalescent COVID-19. The sample was peripheral blood. The chain's CDR3 is CASSLGGRDTQYF. Here the CDR3 DNA reads TGTGCCAGCAGCCTGGGGGGGCGCGATACGCAGTATTTT.